This T cell receptor beta chain stems from a study of CD8 T cells in Susac syndrome. This clonotype was detected only once. J gave up 4 bases and V 3 bases, and 5 bases lay outside the gene matches. The CDR3 has 15 residues. From germline, CDR1 is SNHLY and CDR2 FYNNEI. TCR beta sequencing covered blood CD8+ and CD4+ T cells. Negative isolation was used for CD8+ and CD4+ T cells, and FACS enrichment was applied to TEMRA cells. Roughly 0.45 to 1 ug RNA was reverse transcribed with random hexamers. Amplification of the TCR beta CDR3 was carried out by immunoSEQ multiplex PCR, which spanned a total of 54 Vbeta and 13 Jbeta segments. MiXCR was run by TCRdb on the immunoSEQ multiplex PCR reads, yielding one entry per CDR3 protein. The repertoire has hundreds of thousands of distinct CDR3 sequences, just over 90% of them found once; the top ten carry roughly 0.072%.

Sequenced input: CD4+ T cells from PBMCs. V usage is TRBV2 and J usage is TRBJ2-2, with TRBD1 matching 7 bases. This receptor was obtained from a human donor with multiple sclerosis. Written as DNA, the CDR3 is TGTGCCAGCAGTGAGGGGAACAGGGGCACCGGGGAGCTGTTTTTT. Its protein product is CASSEGNRGTGELFF. The whole variable domain, remainder taken from reference TRBV2 and TRBJ2-2, is EPEVTQTPSHQVTQMGQEVILRCVPISNHLYFYWYRQILGQKVEFLVSFYNNEISEKSEIFDDQFSVERPDGSNFTLKIRSTKLEDSAMYFCASSEGNRGTGELFFGEGSRLTVL.